The 21 T cell receptor beta chains below were found in one sample sequenced in a study of blood T cell repertoires in COVID-19. This table comes from immunoSEQ multiplex PCR, and its TCRdb copy is limited to in-frame clones, with some not included. This repertoire shows around 76,000 clones, less than 90% found once; its top ten account for around 13%. The sequenced sample was peripheral blood. The receptors were sampled from a man aged 45-60 years with COVID-19, enrolled during active disease.

V and J are TRBV4-2 and TRBJ1-6; D is perhaps TRBD1 (5 bases). Germline values: CDR1 LGHNA, CDR2 YNFKEQ. CDR3 size: 15 residues. V dropped 0 bases and J dropped 11 bases, with 14 bases sitting between them. The CDR3 is CASSQERQGWTPLHF. The CDR3 DNA reads TGTGCCAGCAGCCAAGAACGGCAGGGTTGGACACCCCTCCACTTT.

V is TRBV5-6 and J is TRBJ1-5; D is unresolved. The CDR3 spans 13 residues. Trimming pared 0 bases from V and 7 bases from J, leaving 8 bases between. Germline lookup yields CDR1 SGHDT and CDR2 YYEEEE. This CDR3 reads CASSLGGSQPQHF. The CDR3, as DNA: TGTGCCAGCAGCTTGGGCGGTTCCCAGCCCCAGCATTTT.

This clone has a handful of counts. The CDR3 DNA reads TGCGCCAGCAGCCAAGGCTCTCCGGGAGGCCAAGAGACCCAGTACTTC. Encoded protein: CASSQGSPGGQETQYF. This chain links TRBV4-3 with TRBJ2-5; 7 bases map to TRBD2. The CDR3 covers 16 residues. Germline CDR1 LGHNA, CDR2 YSLEER. V lost 1 base, J lost 1 base, and 6 bases stayed unmatched.

The chain combines TRBV5-4 with TRBJ2-5; D is possibly TRBD2 (6 bases). V lost 7 bases and J lost 5, with 12 bases in between. Germline V CDR1 and CDR2: SGHNT, YYREEE (reference sequence). The CDR3 covers 12 residues. The chain's CDR3 is CASQGGAETQYF. CDR3 coding DNA: TGTGCCAGCCAGGGAGGCGCGGAGACCCAGTACTTC.

This rearrangement joins TRBV7-8 to TRBJ2-7, with TRBD1 identical over 8 bases. Germline assignment: CDR1 SGHVS and CDR2 FQNEAQ. CDR3 size: 16 residues. Germline trimming cut 0 bases from V and 4 bases from J; bases unmatched to any gene: 8. The CDR3 spells CASSLAIGQGFYEQYF. The CDR3 region has the DNA TGTGCCAGCAGCTTAGCAATCGGACAGGGTTTTTACGAGCAGTACTTC.

The chain carries TRBV5-1 and TRBJ2-5; D remains ambiguous. The V gene lost 2 bases and the J gene lost 2 bases, with 10 bases spanning the gap. Per germline, CDR1 SGHRS and CDR2 YFSETQ. This CDR3 region has 14 residues. Here the CDR3 DNA reads TGCGCCAGCAGCTTTGCCGGGTCGCAAGAGACCCAGTACTTC. As protein: CASSFAGSQETQYF.

The V call is TRBV6-5, the J call TRBJ1-4, with 8 bases that match TRBD1. This CDR3 is built from 14 residues. V shed 9 bases and J 5 bases; nucleotides not matched to a gene: 8. The germline gives CDR1 MNHEY, CDR2 SVGAGI. In DNA, the CDR3 is TGTGCCAGTACCGGGACAGGAGTAAATGAAAAACTGTTTTTT. As protein: CASTGTGVNEKLFF.

V and J are TRBV9 and TRBJ2-1; TRBD1 agrees at 7 bases. Losses at the gene ends were 3 bases for V and 6 bases for J; bases not matched to a gene: 9. The germline gives CDR1 SGDLS, CDR2 YYNGEE. This CDR3 region has 15 residues. The CDR3 bases are TGTGCCAGCAGCGCAACCGGGACAGTGATCAATGAGCAGTTCTTC. This sequence encodes CASSATGTVINEQFF.

This clone was seen more than once but under ten times. This chain connects TRBV30 to TRBJ1-2, with D possibly matching TRBD1 (5 bases). Germline-derived CDR1 and CDR2 are GTSNPN and SVGIG (reference sequence). V lost 8 bases to trimming and J lost 2 bases, with 15 bases between them. The CDR3 sequence is 13 residues long. CDR3 DNA: TGTGCCGGCCGGGACCGGGGGAACTATGGCTACACCTTC. As protein: CAGRDRGNYGYTF.

This chain connects TRBV19 to TRBJ2-3; TRBD2 matches 11 bases. J was trimmed by 5 bases and V by 7 bases; bases with no gene match: 11. CDR1 is LNHDA and CDR2 is SQIVND in the germline V gene (reference sequence). The CDR3 sequence is 16 residues long. The CDR3, as DNA: TGTGCCAGTACCATACTAGCGGGAGTCCGGAAAGATACGCAGTATTTT. The encoded protein is CASTILAGVRKDTQYF.

The rearrangement links TRBV18 to TRBJ2-7; perhaps TRBD1 as D (6 bases). The germline gives CDR1 KGHSH, CDR2 LQKENI. Trimming removed 8 bases at V and 3 bases at J, with 8 bases between. This CDR3 comprises 11 residues. The CDR3 region is CASGQNYEQYF. CDR3 DNA sequence: TGTGCCAGCGGACAGAACTACGAGCAGTACTTC. Filled out from reference TRBV18 and TRBJ2-7, the complete variable domain reads NAGVMQNPRHLVRRRGQEARLRCSPMKGHSHVYWYRQLPEEGLKFMVYLQKENIIDESGMPKERFSAEFPKEGPSILRIQQVVRGDSAAYFCASGQNYEQYFGPGTRLTVT.

The sample holds many counts of this clone. V and J are TRBV6-2 or TRBV6-3 and TRBJ1-2; D is unclear. Germline CDR1 and CDR2: MNHEY and SVGEGT. The CDR3 extends over 12 amino acids. The V and J ends lost 5 bases and 8 bases respectively, with 12 bases between them. The CDR3 reads CASSPGIRGYTF. CDR3 DNA: TGTGCCAGCAGTCCCGGGATACGGGGCTACACCTTC.

This chain joins TRBV5-1 and TRBJ2-3, with D possibly TRBD1 on 5 matching bases. The CDR3 is made up of 15 amino acids. V was pared by 0 bases and J by 3 bases, with 11 bases between. Per the germline V gene, CDR1 is SGHRS and CDR2 is YFSETQ. The CDR3, as DNA: TGCGCCAGCAGCTTGGAGTTGCAGGGAACAGATACGCAGTATTTT. It specifies CASSLELQGTDTQYF.

The CDR3 sequence is CSAIWGGQGSYEQYF. The CDR3 DNA is TGCAGCGCGATTTGGGGGGGACAGGGTTCCTACGAGCAGTACTTC. The chain recombines TRBV29-1 with TRBJ2-7; 9 bases match TRBD1. Unmatched junction bases numbered 11, after V lost 7 bases and J lost 1 base. Germline V gives CDR1 SQVTM, CDR2 ANQGSEA. The CDR3 has 15 amino acids.

The rearrangement uses TRBV7-8 and TRBJ2-1, with TRBD2 identical over 8 bases. There are 13 residues in the CDR3. Per germline, CDR1 SGHVS and CDR2 FQNEAQ. J gave up 15 bases and V 4 bases, and 11 bases lay outside the gene matches. The CDR3 reads CASSSISGTRWFF. The CDR3, as DNA: TGTGCCAGCAGCTCGATCTCCGGGACTAGATGGTTCTTC.

This rearrangement joins TRBV30 to TRBJ1-1, with TRBD1 as a possible D gene (6 bases). This CDR3 has 14 residues. CDR1 and CDR2 (germline): GTSNPN, SVGIG (reference sequence). With 1 base removed from V and 5 bases from J, the gap between germline ends came to 14 bases. The CDR3 protein is CAWSGGVRGTEAFF. CDR3 DNA sequence: TGTGCCTGGAGTGGAGGGGTTAGGGGGACTGAAGCTTTCTTT.

The rearrangement uses TRBV9 and TRBJ1-5; 10 bases are a match to TRBD1. Germline V lookup: CDR1 SGDLS, CDR2 YYNGEE. With V trimmed by 0 bases and J by 7 bases, 4 bases remained unmatched. This CDR3 has 15 residues. CDR3: CASSVGQGAGQPQHF. DNA for the CDR3: TGTGCCAGCAGCGTAGGACAGGGGGCAGGGCAGCCCCAGCATTTT. Variable domain in full (rest from reference TRBV9 and TRBJ1-5): DSGVTQTPKHLITATGQRVTLRCSPRSGDLSVYWYQQSLDQGLQFLIQYYNGEERAKGNILERFSAQQFPDLHSELNLSSLELGDSALYFCASSVGQGAGQPQHFGDGTRLSIL.

The chain is built from TRBV15 and TRBJ2-4; tentative D call: TRBD2 (6 bases). V was shortened by 5 bases and J by 6 bases, with 14 bases between the two germline ends. Germline V gene sequence: CDR1 LNHNV, CDR2 YYDKDF (reference sequence). The CDR3 sequence is 14 residues long. CDR3 residues: CATSSEGEVNIQYF. CDR3 sequence (DNA): TGTGCCACCAGCTCCGAAGGGGAGGTAAACATTCAGTACTTC.

This clone was seen a single time. The chain links TRBV4-3 to TRBJ2-7, with TRBD2 matching over 13 bases. V lost 4 bases and J lost 5; bases outside the gene matches: 8. The germline V gene has CDR1 LGHNA and CDR2 YSLEER. The CDR3 is 16 amino acids. The CDR3 DNA follows: TGCGCCAGCAGCCGGACTAGCGGGAGTAATTCTAACGAGCAGTACTTC. Protein: CASSRTSGSNSNEQYF.

In DNA form, the CDR3 reads TGTGCCAGCCAAAAGGGGCAGGGGCGGAACACTGAAGCTTTCTTT. It translates to CASQKGQGRNTEAFF. This chain links TRBV19 with TRBJ1-1; tentatively, D is TRBD1 (6 bases). Germline V gene sequence: CDR1 LNHDA, CDR2 SQIVND (reference sequence). The CDR3 is 15 amino acids. V lost 9 bases and J lost 1, with 18 bases in between.

This chain links TRBV4-3 with TRBJ2-2; 10 bases align to TRBD1. The V gene's germline CDR1 is LGHNA and CDR2 YSLEER. This CDR3 contains 15 residues. V dropped 5 bases and J dropped 5; count of bases not matched to a gene: 5. The CDR3 DNA follows: TGCGCCAGCAGCGGGTGGACAGGGGGGACCGGGGAGCTGTTTTTT. It yields the protein CASSGWTGGTGELFF.